Listed here is a single TCR beta chain. This sample is drawn from a study of beta chain features in type 1 diabetes. Isolated RNA was reverse transcribed in full, so expressed TCRB transcripts were sequenced. Profiled with immunoSEQ multiplex PCR; TCRdb holds only in-frame clones, not every one. The sample yields 250,000 to 400,000 clones, around 13% seen once. One heparinised blood draw averaging about 120 mL was given by each donor. Purity (above 95%) was reached by all sorted populations. The germline V gene has CDR1 SNHLY and CDR2 FYNNEI. The CDR3 is made up of 13 amino acids. V gave up 4 bases and J gave up 0 bases, with 3 bases separating them.

The source is a man in his thirties or forties in good health. The sequenced sample was central memory CD4+ T cells from blood. The rearrangement joins TRBV2 to TRBJ1-4; D is uncertain. In DNA, the CDR3 is TGTGCCAGCAGTGTATCAACTAATGAAAAACTGTTTTTT. Translating gives CASSVSTNEKLFF. Using reference TRBV2 and TRBJ1-4 for the parts outside the CDR3, the full variable domain is EPEVTQTPSHQVTQMGQEVILRCVPISNHLYFYWYRQILGQKVEFLVSFYNNEISEKSEIFDDQFSVERPDGSNFTLKIRSTKLEDSAMYFCASSVSTNEKLFFGSGTQLSVL.